This paragraph covers one TCR beta chain sequence. Its antigen is undetermined. The data were produced by immunoSEQ multiplex PCR, yet TCRdb's version contains in-frame clones alone and is incomplete. Among around 42,000 clones listed, roughly 65% were seen once. Germline values: CDR1 SGHTA, CDR2 FQGNSA. CDR3 size: 15 residues. V was clipped by 1 base and J by 4 bases, with 10 bases between them. Focal radiation with ipilimumab CTLA-4 blockade was given to patients with chemo-refractory metastatic non-small-cell lung cancer. The data belong to a study of radiotherapy plus CTLA-4 blockade in lung cancer. About the study: Around 18% of patients responded objectively, and about 33% achieved disease control. Whole-study findings and limits: Reportedly, early blood T cell clone dynamics best predicted response, with interferon-beta. Researchers report tumor-derived TCR clones expanding in blood after radiotherapy plus ipilimumab.

Here the sequenced sample was peripheral blood, taken from a patient treated with radiotherapy plus ipilimumab. The V gene is TRBV7-2, the J gene TRBJ2-2, with TRBD2 as a possible D gene (6 bases). The receptor was derived from a human donor with non-small cell lung cancer who had a partial response to radiotherapy plus ipilimumab. This chain's CDR3 is CASSLGAGGTGELFF. The DNA for the CDR3 is TGTGCCAGCAGCTTAGGAGCGGGTGGCACCGGGGAGCTGTTTTTT.